One T cell receptor beta chain is described in this entry. The antigen is not known. PCR primers comprised 60 Vbeta and 13 Jbeta primers. Clones were read by immunoSEQ multiplex PCR, and TCRdb kept only the in-frame ones, dropping some. Of over 130,000 clones in the sample, 66% are singletons; the top ten hold 6.5%. Germline CDR1 SGHTA, CDR2 FQGNSA. The CDR3 runs to 17 residues. With V trimmed by 1 base and J by 0 bases, 6 bases remained unmatched. The sample originates from a study of cytomegalovirus exposure and HLA in healthy donors. Study-wide findings and caveats: Researchers reportedly found TCR beta sequences accurately predicted most subjects' HLA-A and HLA-B alleles. In a later analysis, TCR association rates varied by HLA locus: DRB1 most, HLA-C fewest.

The donors (healthy individuals) were bone marrow donors. The receptor was derived from a woman aged 55-75 years in good health and CMV-seronegative. The sequencing sample was made of PBMCs. The V and J genes are TRBV7-2 and TRBJ2-3, with 8 nucleotides matching TRBD2. The CDR3 is CASSLGAGGTSTDTQYF. The CDR3 bases are TGTGCCAGCAGCTTAGGGGCGGGGGGCACTAGCACAGATACGCAGTATTTT.